The T cell receptor (beta chain) described here comes from a study of blood T cell repertoires in COVID-19. Patients in Seattle were enrolled during active infection, then followed longitudinally. The V and J ends lost 0 bases and 4 bases, in that order; junction bases with no gene match: 13. The CDR3 spans 19 residues. Germline V CDR1 and CDR2: WSHSY, SAAADI. The method was immunoSEQ multiplex PCR; TCRdb's version includes in-frame clones alone and lacks a portion of them. The sample yields about 180,000 clones, approximately 87% seen once. This TCR was recovered from a person aged 65 to 85 with COVID-19, enrolled during active disease. The gene calls are TRBV10-2 and TRBJ2-2; TRBD1 matches 8 bases. The sequenced sample was peripheral blood. CDR3 region: CASSESVRQGARTTGELFF. CDR3 coding DNA: TGCGCCAGCAGTGAGTCAGTACGGCAGGGGGCGCGGACCACCGGGGAGCTGTTTTTT.